A selection of T cell receptor beta chains follows, all from one sample in a study of Ad26.COV2.S vaccination and SARS-CoV-2 variants. This table comes from immunoSEQ multiplex PCR, and its TCRdb copy is limited to in-frame clones, with some not included. This table has around 400,000 clones, about 89% appearing once. Sequencing used peripheral blood, obtained in a trial of Ad26.COV2.S vaccine versus placebo. The receptors shown here come from a person between 18 and 59 years old who received the Ad26.COV2.S COVID-19 vaccine or a placebo. The CDR3 runs from the conserved cysteine through the conserved F or W. Each record gives: D gene, V gene, J gene, clone size, CDR3 protein, CDR3 DNA. The D gene is left open where the match is weak. Size is omitted from some rows. Given values are once, few, many or a class for expanded clones.

NA,TRBV19,TRBJ1-2,many,CASRRPSDGRDGYTF,TGTGCCAGTAGACGTCCATCGGACGGGAGAGATGGCTACACCTTC
NA,TRBV19,TRBJ1-2,NA,CASRGGAYGYTF,TGTGCCAGTAGAGGGGGGGCCTATGGCTACACCTTC
NA,TRBV19,TRBJ1-2,once,CASSALGGQKNYGYTF,TGTGCCAGTAGTGCCCTCGGGGGACAAAAGAACTATGGCTACACCTTC
NA,TRBV7-9,TRBJ2-2,NA,CASSLGFTGELFF,TGTGCCAGCAGCTTAGGGTTCACCGGGGAGCTGTTTTTT
NA,TRBV30,TRBJ2-7,NA,CAWSGDGLEQYF,TGTGCCTGGAGTGGGGACGGACTCGAGCAGTACTTC
NA,TRBV5-1,TRBJ2-5,NA,CASKGSQETQYF,TGCGCCAGCAAGGGGAGCCAAGAGACCCAGTACTTC
TRBD2,TRBV9,TRBJ2-1,NA,CASSPYTGGYNEQFF,TGTGCCAGCAGCCCATACACGGGAGGGTACAATGAGCAGTTCTTC
NA,TRBV6-1,TRBJ2-7,NA,CASSDPRHATSYEQYF,TGTGCCAGCAGTGATCCCCGCCACGCAACATCCTACGAGCAGTACTTC
NA,TRBV28,TRBJ1-1,NA,CASTIGQMNTEAFF,TGTGCCAGCACCATTGGACAGATGAACACTGAAGCTTTCTTT
NA,TRBV5-1,TRBJ2-5,NA,CASSLVGGETQYF,TGCGCCAGCAGCTTGGTGGGAGGAGAGACCCAGTACTTC
NA,TRBV11-3,TRBJ2-5,NA,CASSFIGGGSETQYF,TGTGCCAGCAGCTTTATCGGGGGCGGGAGTGAGACCCAGTACTTC
TRBD2,TRBV11-2,TRBJ2-7,NA,CASSLDPSTGLVPIIF,TGTGCCAGCAGCTTAGATCCTTCCACCGGACTAGTTCCAATCATCTTC
TRBD1,TRBV12-3/TRBV12-4,TRBJ2-5,NA,CASSLTGAQTQYF,TGTGCCAGCAGTCTTACAGGGGCACAGACCCAGTACTTC
TRBD2,TRBV4-3,TRBJ2-1,NA,CASSLAGGPSSNEQFF,TGCGCCAGCAGCCTAGCGGGAGGGCCTAGTAGCAATGAGCAGTTCTTC
NA,TRBV28,TRBJ1-2,NA,CASSLEQNYGYTF,TGTGCCAGCAGTTTAGAGCAGAACTATGGCTACACCTTC